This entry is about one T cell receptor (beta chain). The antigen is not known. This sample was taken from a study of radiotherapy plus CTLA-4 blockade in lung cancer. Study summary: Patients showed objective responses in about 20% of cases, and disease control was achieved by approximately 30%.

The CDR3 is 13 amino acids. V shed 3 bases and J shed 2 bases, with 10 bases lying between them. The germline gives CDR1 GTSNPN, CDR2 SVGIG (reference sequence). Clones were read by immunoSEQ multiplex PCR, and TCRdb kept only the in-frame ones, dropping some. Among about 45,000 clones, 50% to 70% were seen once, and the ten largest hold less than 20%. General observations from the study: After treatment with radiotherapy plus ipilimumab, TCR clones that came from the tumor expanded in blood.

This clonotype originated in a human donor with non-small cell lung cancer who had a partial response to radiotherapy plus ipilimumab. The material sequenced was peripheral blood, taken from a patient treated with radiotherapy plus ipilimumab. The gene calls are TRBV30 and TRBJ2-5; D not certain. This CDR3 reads CAWSMNRQETQYF. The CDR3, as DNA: TGTGCCTGGAGCATGAATCGGCAAGAGACCCAGTACTTC.